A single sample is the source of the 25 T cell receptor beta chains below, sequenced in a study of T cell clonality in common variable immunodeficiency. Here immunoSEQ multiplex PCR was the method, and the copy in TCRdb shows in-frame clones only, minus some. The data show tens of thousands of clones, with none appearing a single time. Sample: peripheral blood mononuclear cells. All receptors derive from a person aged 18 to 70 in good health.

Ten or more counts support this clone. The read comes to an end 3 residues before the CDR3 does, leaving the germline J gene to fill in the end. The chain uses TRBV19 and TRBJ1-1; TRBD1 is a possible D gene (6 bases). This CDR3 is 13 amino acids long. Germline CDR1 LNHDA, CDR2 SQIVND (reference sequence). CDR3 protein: CASSRGRKTEAFF. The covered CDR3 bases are TGTGCCAGTAGTAGGGGGCGAAAAACCGAA.

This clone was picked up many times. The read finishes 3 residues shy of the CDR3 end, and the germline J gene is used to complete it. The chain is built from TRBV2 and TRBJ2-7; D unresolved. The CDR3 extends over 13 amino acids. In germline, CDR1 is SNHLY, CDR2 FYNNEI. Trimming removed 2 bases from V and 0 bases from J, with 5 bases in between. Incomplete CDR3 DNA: TGTGCCAGCAGTGAACAGGACTCCTACGAG. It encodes CASSEQDSYE. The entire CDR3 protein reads CASSEQDSYEQYF.

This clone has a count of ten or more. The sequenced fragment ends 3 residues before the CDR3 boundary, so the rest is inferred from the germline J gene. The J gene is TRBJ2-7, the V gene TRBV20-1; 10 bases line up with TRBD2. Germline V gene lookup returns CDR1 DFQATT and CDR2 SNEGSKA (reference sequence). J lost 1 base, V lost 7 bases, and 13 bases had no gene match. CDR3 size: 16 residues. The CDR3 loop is CSVLAGVSFGSYEQYF. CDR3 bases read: TGCAGTGTTCTAGCGGGAGTATCGTTCGGGTCCTACGAG.

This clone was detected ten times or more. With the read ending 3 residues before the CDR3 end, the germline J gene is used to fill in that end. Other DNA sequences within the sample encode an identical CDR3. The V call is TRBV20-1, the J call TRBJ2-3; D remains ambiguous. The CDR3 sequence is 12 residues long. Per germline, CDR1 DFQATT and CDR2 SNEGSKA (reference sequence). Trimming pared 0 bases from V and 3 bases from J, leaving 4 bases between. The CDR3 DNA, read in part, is TGCAGTGCTAGAGACAAAACAGATACG. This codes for CSARDKTDT. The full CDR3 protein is CSARDKTDTQYF.

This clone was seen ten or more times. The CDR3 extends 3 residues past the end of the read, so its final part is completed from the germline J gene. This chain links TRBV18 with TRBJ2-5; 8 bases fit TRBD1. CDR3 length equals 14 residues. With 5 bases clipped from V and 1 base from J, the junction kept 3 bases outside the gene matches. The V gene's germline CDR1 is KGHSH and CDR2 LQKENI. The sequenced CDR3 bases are TGTGCCAGCTCAGTGGACAGGGCCCAAGAGACC. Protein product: CASSVDRAQET. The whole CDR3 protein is CASSVDRAQETQYF.

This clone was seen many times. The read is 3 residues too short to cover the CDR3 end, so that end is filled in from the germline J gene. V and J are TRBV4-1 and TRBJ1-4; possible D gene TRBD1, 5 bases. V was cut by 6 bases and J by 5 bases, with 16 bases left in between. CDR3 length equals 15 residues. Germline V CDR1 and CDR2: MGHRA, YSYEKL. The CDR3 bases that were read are TGCGCCAGCAGGCAAACGGGACTCCAAAATGAAAAA. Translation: CASRQTGLQNEK. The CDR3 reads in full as CASRQTGLQNEKLFF.

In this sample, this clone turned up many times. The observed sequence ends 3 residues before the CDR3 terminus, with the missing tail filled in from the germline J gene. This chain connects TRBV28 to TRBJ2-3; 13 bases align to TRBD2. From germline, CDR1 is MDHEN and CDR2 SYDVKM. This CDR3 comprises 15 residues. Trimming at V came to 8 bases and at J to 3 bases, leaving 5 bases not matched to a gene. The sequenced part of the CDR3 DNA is TGTGCCAGCGGGGGACTAGCGGGAAAGACAGATACG. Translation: CASGGLAGKTDT. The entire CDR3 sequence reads CASGGLAGKTDTQYF.

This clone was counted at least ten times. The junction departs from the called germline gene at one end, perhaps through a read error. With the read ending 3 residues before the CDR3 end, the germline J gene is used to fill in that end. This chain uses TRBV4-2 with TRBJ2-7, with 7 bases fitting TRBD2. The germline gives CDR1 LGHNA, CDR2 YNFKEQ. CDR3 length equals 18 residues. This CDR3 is CASSQDRLPTSAYYEQYF. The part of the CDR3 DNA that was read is TGCGCCAGCAGCCAAGATCGCCTCCCTACTAGCGCGTACTACGAG.

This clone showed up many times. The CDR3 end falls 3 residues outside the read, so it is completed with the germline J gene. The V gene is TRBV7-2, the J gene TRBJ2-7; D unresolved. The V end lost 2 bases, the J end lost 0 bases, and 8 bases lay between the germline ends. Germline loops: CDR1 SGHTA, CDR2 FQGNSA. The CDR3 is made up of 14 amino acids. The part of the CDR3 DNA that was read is TGTGCCAGCAGCTTAATGCGTAGCTCCTACGAG. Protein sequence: CASSLMRSSYE. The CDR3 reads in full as CASSLMRSSYEQYF.

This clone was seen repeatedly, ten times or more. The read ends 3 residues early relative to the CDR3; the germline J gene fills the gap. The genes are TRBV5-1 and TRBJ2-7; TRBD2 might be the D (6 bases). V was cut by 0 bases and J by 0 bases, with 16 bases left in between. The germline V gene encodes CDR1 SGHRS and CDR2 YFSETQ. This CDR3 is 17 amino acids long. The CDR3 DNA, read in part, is TGCGCCAGCAGCTTGGCCCCACTAGCCTCGTCCTCCTACGAG. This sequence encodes CASSLAPLASSSYE. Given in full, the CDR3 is CASSLAPLASSSYEQYF.

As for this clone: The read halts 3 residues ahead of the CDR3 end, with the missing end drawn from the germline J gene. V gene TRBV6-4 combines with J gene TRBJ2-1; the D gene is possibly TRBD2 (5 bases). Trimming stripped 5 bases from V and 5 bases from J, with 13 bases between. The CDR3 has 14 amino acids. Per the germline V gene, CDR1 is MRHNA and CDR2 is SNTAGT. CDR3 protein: CASSLLVGDNEQFF. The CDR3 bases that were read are TGTGCCAGCAGTTTACTAGTCGGGGACAATGAG.

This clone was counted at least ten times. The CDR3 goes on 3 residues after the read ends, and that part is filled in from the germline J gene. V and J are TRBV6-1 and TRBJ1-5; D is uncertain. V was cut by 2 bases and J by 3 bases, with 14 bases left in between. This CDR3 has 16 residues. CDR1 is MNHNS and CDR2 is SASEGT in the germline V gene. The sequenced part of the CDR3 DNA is TGTGCCAGCAGTGAATCAGGCGCTTGGGCCAATCAGCCC. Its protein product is CASSESGAWANQP. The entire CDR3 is CASSESGAWANQPQHF.

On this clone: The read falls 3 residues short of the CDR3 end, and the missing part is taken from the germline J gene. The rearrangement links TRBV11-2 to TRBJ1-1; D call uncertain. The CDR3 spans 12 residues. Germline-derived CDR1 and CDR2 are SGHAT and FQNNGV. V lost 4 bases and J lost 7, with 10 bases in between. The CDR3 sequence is CASSSMFGEAFF. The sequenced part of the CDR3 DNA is TGTGCCAGCAGCTCCATGTTCGGTGAA.

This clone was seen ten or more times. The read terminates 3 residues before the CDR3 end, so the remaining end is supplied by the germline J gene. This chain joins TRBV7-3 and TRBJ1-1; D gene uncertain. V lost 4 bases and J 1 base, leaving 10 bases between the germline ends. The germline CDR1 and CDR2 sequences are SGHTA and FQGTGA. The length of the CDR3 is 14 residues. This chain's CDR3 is CASSSGPANTEAFF. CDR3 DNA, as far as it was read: TGTGCCAGCAGCTCAGGCCCGGCGAACACTGAA.

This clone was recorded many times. CDR3 DNA, as far as it was read: TGTGCCAGCAGCTTATGGACAGGGTCCGAAAAA. This translates into CASSLWTGSEK. The CDR3 in full is CASSLWTGSEKLFF. The chain has TRBV5-6 and TRBJ1-4; 8 bases match TRBD1. The CDR3 extends 3 residues past the end of the read, so its final part is completed from the germline J gene. The CDR3 totals 14 residues. V trimming: 2 bases; J trimming: 8 bases; junction bases outside the gene matches: 5. CDR1 and CDR2 from the germline V gene are SGHDT and YYEEEE. The full variable domain, completed using reference TRBV5-6 and TRBJ1-4, is DAGVTQSPTHLIKTRGQQVTLRCSPKSGHDTVSWYQQALGQGPQFIFQYYEEEERQRGNFPDRFSGHQFPNYSSELNVNALLLGDSALYLCASSLWTGSEKLFFGSGTQLSVL.

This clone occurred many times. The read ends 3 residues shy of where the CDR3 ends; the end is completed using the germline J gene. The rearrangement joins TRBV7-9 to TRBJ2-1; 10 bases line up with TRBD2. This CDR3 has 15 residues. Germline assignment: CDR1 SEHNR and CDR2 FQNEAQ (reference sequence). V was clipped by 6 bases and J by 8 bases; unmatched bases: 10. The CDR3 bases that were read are TGTGCCAGCAGTCATCCTAGCGGGAGTAGGGATGAG. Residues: CASSHPSGSRDE. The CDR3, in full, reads CASSHPSGSRDEQFF.

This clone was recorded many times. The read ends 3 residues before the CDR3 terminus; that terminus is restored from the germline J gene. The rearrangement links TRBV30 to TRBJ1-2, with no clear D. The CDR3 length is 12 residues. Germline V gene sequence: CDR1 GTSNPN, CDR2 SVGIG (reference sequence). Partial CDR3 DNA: TGTGCCTGGAGTCTACCGGGTAGCGGC. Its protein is CAWSLPGSG. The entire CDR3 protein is CAWSLPGSGYTF.

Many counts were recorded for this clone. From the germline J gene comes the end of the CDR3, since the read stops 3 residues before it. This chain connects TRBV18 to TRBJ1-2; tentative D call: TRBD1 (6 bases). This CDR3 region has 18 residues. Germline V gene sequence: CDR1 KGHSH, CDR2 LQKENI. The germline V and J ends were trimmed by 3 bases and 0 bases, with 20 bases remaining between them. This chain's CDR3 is CASSPTFDRWGANYGYTF. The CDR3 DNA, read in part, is TGTGCCAGCTCACCTACTTTCGACAGGTGGGGAGCTAACTATGGC.

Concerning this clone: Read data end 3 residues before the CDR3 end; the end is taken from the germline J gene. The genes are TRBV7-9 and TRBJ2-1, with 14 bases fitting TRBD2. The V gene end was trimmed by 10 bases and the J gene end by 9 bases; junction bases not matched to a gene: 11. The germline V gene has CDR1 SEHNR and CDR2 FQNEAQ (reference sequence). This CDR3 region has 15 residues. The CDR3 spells CAIPSGLAGAGEQFF. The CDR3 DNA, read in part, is TGTGCCATCCCATCGGGACTAGCGGGAGCTGGTGAG.

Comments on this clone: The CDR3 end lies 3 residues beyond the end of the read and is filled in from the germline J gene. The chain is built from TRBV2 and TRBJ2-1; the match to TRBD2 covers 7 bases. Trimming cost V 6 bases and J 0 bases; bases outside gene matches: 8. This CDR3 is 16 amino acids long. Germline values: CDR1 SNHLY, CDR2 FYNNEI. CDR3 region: CASRLTAGSSYNEQFF. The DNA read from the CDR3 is TGTGCCAGCAGGCTAACAGCGGGGAGCTCCTACAATGAG.

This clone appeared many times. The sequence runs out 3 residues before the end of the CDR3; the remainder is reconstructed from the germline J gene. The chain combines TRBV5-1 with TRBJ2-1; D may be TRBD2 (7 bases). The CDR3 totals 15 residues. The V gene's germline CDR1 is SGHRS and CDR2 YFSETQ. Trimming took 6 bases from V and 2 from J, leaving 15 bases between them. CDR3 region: CASTLGGGPYNEQFF. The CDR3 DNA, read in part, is TGCGCCAGCACTTTAGGGGGAGGGCCCTACAATGAG.

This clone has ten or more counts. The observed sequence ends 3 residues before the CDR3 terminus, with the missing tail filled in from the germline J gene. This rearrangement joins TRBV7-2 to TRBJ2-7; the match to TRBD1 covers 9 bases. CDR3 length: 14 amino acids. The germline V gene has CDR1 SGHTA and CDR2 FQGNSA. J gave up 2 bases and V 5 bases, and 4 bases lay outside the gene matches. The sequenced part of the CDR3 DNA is TGTGCCAGCAGCGTCGGGACAGGGCCCTACGAG. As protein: CASSVGTGPYE. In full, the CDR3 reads CASSVGTGPYEQYF.

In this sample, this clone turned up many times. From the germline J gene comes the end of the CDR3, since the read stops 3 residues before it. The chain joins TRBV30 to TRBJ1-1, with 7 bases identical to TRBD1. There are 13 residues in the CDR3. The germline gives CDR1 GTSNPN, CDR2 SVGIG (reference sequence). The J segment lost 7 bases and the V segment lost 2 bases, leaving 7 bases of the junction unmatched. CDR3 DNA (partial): TGTGCCTGGAGTATACAGGGGTGGAGTGAA. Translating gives CAWSIQGWSE. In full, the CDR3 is CAWSIQGWSEAFF.

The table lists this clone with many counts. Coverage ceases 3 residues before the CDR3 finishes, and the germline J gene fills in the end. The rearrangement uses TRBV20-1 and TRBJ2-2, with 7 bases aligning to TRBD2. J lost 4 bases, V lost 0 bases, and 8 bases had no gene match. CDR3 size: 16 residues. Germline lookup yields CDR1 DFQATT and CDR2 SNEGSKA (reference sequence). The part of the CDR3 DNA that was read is TGCAGTGCTAGAGATTGGGCGGGAGCACGCACCGGGGAG. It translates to CSARDWAGARTGE. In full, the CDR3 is CSARDWAGARTGELFF.

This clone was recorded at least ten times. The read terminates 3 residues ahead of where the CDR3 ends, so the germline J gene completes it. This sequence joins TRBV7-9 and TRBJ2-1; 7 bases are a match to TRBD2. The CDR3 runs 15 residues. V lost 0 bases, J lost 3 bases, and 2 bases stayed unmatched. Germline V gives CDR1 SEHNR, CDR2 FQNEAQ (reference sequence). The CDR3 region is CASSLAGLIYNEQFF. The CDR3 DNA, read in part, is TGTGCCAGCAGCTTAGCGGGACTAATCTACAATGAG.